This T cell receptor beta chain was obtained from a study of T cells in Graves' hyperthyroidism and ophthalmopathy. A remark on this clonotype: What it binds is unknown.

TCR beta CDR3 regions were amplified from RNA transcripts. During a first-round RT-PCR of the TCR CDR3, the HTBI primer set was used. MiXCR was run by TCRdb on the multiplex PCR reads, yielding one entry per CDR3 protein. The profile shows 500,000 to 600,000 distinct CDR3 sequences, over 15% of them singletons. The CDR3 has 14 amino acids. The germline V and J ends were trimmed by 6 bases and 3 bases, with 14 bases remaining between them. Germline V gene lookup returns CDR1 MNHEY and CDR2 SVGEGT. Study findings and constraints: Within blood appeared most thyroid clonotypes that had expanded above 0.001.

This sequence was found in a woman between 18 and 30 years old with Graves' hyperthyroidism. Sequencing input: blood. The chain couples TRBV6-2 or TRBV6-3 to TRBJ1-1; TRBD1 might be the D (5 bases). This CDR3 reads CASSDSSEDTEAFF. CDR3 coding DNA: TGTGCCAGCAGCGACAGCTCGGAGGACACTGAAGCTTTCTTT.